The text below deals with one T cell receptor (beta chain). Antigen: not known. The sample comes from a study of OX40 agonist ivuxolimab in advanced cancers. Whole-study context: Enrollees could have had prior anti-PD-1, anti-PD-L1 or anti-CTLA-4 therapy, which 40% to 45% had received. Points from the study as a whole: At 0.1 to 3.0 mg/kg, CD4+ and CD8+ blood T cells expanded clonally by week 6.

This CDR3 contains 12 residues. The V end was cut by 3 bases, the J end by 10 bases, with 10 bases between. Germline V gene sequence: CDR1 LNHDA, CDR2 SQIVND (reference sequence). Blood sampling took place at baseline, cycle 4 day 1, and cycle 7 day 1. Profiling relied on immunoSEQ multiplex PCR, and the TCRdb table lists in-frame clones only, not all of them. This sample has around 100,000 clones, with around 91% found just once. This TCR was recovered from an adult with an advanced solid tumor such as melanoma, head and neck, liver or kidney cancer. Sequencing used CD4+ or CD8+ T cells sorted from blood, obtained in a trial of the OX40 agonist ivuxolimab. The chain recombines TRBV19 with TRBJ2-4, with D perhaps matching TRBD1 or TRBD2 (5 bases each). The CDR3 nucleotides are TGTGCCAGTAGTATGGGATGGGGGATTCAGTACTTC. Translating it yields CASSMGWGIQYF.